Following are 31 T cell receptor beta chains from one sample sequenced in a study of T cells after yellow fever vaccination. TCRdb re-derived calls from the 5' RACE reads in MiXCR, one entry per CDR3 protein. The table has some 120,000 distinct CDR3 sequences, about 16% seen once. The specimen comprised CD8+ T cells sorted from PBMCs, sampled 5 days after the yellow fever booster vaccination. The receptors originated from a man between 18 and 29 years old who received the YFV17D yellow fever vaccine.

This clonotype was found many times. Here the CDR3 DNA reads TGTGCCAGCAGTGACTCAGAGGTCGGGGAGCTGTTTTTT. It is translated as CASSDSEVGELFF. The V and J genes are TRBV6-4 and TRBJ2-2, with D hard to call. CDR3 length: 13 residues. Germline V gene data show CDR1 as MRHNA and CDR2 as SNTAGT. The germline V and J ends were trimmed by 0 bases and 7 bases, with 6 bases remaining between them.

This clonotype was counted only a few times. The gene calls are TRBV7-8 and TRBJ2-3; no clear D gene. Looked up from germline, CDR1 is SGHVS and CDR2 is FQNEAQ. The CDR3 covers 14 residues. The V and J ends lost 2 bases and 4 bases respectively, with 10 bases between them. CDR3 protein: CASSLWPSADTQYF. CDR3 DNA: TGTGCCAGCAGCTTATGGCCTAGTGCAGATACGCAGTATTTT.

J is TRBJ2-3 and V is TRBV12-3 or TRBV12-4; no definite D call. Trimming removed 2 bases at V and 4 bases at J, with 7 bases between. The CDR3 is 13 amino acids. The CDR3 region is CASSLLVADTQYF. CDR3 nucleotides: TGTGCCAGCAGTTTATTAGTCGCAGATACGCAGTATTTT.

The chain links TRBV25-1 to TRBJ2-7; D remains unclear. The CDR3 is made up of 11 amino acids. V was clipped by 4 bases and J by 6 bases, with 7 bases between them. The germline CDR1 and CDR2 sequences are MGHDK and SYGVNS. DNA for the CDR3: TGTGCCAGCAGTGTTGCCCTCGAGCAGTACTTC. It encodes CASSVALEQYF.

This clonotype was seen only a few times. The CDR3 sequence: CASATDSSTDTQYF. CDR3 nucleotide sequence: TGTGCCAGTGCGACGGATTCTAGCACAGATACGCAGTATTTT. The genes are TRBV6-5 and TRBJ2-3; D unresolved. Per germline, CDR1 MNHEY and CDR2 SVGAGI. The CDR3 consists of 14 residues. Trimming pared 9 bases from V and 0 bases from J, leaving 13 bases between.

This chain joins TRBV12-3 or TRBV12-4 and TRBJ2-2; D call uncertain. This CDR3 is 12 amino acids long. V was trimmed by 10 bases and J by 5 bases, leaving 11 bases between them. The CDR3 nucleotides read TGTGCCAACCGGTTTAGTACCGGGGAGCTGTTTTTT. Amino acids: CANRFSTGELFF.

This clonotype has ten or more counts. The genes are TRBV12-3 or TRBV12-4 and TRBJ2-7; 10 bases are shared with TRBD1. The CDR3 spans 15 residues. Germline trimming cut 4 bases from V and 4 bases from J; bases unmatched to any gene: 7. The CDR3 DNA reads TGTGCCAGCAGTTGGACAGGGGGACTCGGGTACGAGCAGTACTTC. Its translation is CASSWTGGLGYEQYF.

The CDR3 DNA sequence: TGTGCCAGCAGCGTAGCTGATGACGAAGAGACCCAGTACTTC. It is translated as CASSVADDEETQYF. The chain couples TRBV9 to TRBJ2-5; D is uncertain. CDR1 and CDR2 from the germline V gene are SGDLS and YYNGEE. The CDR3 totals 14 residues. V lost 0 bases, J lost 3 bases, and 9 bases lay in between.

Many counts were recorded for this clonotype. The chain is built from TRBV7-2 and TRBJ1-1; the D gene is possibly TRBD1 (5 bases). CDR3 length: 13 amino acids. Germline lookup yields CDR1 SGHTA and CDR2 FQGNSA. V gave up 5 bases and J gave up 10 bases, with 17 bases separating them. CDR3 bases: TGTGCCAGCAGCCCTGGGCCTTCCCAGGGAGCTTTCTTT. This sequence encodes CASSPGPSQGAFF.

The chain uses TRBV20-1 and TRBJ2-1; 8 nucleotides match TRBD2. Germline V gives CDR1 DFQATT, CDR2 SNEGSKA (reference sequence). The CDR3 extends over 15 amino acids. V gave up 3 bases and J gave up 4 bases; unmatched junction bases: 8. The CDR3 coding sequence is TGCAGTGCTAGTCCTCGGGGGGGGCGGTACAATGAGCAGTTCTTC. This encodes CSASPRGGRYNEQFF.

CDR3 coding DNA: TGTGCCAGCAGCCCGACTAGCGGGGGGTTCCAAGAGACCCAGTACTTC. Translated, it gives CASSPTSGGFQETQYF. The chain recombines TRBV6-5 with TRBJ2-5; 13 bases fit TRBD2. The CDR3 is made up of 16 amino acids. Germline V gene sequence: CDR1 MNHEY, CDR2 SVGAGI. V shed 6 bases and J 1 base; nucleotides not matched to a gene: 5.

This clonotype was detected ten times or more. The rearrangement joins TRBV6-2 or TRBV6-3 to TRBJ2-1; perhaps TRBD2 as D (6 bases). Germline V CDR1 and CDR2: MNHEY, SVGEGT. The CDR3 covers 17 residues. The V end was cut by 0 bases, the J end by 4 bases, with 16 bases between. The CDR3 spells CASSYSLEAGYYNEQFF. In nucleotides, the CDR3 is TGTGCCAGCAGTTACTCACTCGAGGCGGGGTATTACAATGAGCAGTTCTTC.

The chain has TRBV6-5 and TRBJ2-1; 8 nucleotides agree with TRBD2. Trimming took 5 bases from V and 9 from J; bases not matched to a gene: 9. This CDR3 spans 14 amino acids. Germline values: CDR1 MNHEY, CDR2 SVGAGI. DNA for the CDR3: TGTGCCAGCAGTCTAACCGGGGGGGCTGGTGAGCAGTTCTTC. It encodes CASSLTGGAGEQFF.

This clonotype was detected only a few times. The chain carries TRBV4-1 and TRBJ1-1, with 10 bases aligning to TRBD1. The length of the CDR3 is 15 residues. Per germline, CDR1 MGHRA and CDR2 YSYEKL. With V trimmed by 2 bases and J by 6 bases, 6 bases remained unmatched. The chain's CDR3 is CASSQFRDRGAEAFF. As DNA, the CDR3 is TGCGCCAGCAGCCAATTCCGGGACAGGGGCGCTGAAGCTTTCTTT.

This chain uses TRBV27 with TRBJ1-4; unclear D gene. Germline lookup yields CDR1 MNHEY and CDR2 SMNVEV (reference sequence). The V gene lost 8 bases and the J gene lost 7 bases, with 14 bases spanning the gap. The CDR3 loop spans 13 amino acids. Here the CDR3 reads CASGMGRGEKLFF. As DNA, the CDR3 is TGTGCCAGCGGCATGGGGAGAGGTGAAAAACTGTTTTTT. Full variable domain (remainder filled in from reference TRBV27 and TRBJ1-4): EAQVTQNPRYLITVTGKKLTVTCSQNMNHEYMSWYRQDPGLGLRQIYYSMNVEVTDKGDVPEGYKVSRKEKRNFPLILESPSPNQTSLYFCASGMGRGEKLFFGSGTQLSVL.

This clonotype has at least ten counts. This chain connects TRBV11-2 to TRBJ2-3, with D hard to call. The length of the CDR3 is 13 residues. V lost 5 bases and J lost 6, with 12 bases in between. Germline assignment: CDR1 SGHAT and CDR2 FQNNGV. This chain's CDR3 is CASSTEIGDTQYF. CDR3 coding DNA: TGTGCCAGCAGCACAGAGATTGGGGATACGCAGTATTTT.

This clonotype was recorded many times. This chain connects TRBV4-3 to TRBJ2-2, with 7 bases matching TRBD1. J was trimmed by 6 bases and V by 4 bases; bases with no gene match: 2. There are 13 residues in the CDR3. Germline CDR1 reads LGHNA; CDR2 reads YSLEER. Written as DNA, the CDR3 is TGCGCCAGCAGCCCCACAGGGGCCGGGGAGCTGTTTTTT. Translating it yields CASSPTGAGELFF.

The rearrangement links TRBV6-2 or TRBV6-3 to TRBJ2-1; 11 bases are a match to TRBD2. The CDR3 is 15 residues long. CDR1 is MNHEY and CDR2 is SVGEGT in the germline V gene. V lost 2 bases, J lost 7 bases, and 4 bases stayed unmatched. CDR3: CASSYPLAGVNEQFF. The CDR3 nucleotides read TGTGCCAGCAGTTACCCACTAGCGGGGGTTAATGAGCAGTTCTTC.

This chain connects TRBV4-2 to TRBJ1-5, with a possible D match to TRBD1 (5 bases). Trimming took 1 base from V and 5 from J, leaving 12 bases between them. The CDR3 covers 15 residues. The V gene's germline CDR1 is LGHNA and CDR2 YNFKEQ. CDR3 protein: CASSQARGSYQPQHF. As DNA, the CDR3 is TGTGCCAGCAGCCAAGCCCGGGGCAGCTATCAGCCCCAGCATTTT.

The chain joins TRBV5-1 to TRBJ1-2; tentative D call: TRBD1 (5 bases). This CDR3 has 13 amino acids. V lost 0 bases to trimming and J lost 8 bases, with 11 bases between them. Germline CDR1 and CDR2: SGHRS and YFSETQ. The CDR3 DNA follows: TGCGCCAGCAGCTTGGGGACACAGGAGGGCTACACCTTC. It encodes CASSLGTQEGYTF.

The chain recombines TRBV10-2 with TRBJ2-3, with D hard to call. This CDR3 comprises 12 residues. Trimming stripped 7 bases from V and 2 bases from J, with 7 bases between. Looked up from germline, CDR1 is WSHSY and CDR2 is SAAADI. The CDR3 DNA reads TGCGCCAGCATAGACGCCACAGATACGCAGTATTTT. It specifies CASIDATDTQYF.

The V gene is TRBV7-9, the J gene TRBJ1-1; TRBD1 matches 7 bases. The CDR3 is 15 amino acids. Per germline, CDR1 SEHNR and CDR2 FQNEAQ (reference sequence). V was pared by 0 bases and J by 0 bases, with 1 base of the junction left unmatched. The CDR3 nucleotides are TGTGCCAGCAGCTTAGCGACAGGGATGAACACTGAAGCTTTCTTT. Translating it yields CASSLATGMNTEAFF.

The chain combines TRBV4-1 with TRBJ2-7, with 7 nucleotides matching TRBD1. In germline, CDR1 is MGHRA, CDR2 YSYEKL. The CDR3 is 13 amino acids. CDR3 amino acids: CAGSQDRAHEQYV. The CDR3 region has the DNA TGCGCCGGCAGCCAAGACAGGGCCCACGAGCAGTACGTC.

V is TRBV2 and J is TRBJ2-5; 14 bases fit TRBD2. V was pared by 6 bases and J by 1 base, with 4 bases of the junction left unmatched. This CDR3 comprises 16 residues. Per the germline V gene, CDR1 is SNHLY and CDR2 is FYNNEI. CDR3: CASSRGTSGGQETQYF. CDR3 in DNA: TGTGCCAGCAGCCGGGGGACTAGCGGGGGCCAAGAGACCCAGTACTTC.

CDR3 coding DNA: TGTGCCAGCAGCCAAGTTTTGGGGGAGGGTGACATTCAGTACTTC. Translating it yields CASSQVLGEGDIQYF. The J gene is TRBJ2-4, the V gene TRBV3-1; TRBD2 matches at 7 bases. V trimming: 1 base; J trimming: 8 bases; junction bases outside the gene matches: 8. CDR1 and CDR2 from the germline V gene are LGHDT and YNNKEL (reference sequence). The CDR3 runs to 15 residues.

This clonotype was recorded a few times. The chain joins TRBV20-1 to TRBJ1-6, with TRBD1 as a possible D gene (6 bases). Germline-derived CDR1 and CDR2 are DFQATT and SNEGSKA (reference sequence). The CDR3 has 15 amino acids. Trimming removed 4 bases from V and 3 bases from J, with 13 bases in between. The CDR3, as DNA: TGCAGTGCTACCAGGGGAGCAGTCTATAATTCACCCCTCCACTTT. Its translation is CSATRGAVYNSPLHF.

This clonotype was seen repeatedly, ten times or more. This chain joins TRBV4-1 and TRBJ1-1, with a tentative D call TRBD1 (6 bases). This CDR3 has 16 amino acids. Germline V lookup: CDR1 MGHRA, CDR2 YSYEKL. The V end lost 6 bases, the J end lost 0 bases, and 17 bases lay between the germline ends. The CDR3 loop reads CASRHTPGHVNTEAFF. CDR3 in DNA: TGCGCCAGCAGACACACTCCGGGACACGTGAACACTGAAGCTTTCTTT.

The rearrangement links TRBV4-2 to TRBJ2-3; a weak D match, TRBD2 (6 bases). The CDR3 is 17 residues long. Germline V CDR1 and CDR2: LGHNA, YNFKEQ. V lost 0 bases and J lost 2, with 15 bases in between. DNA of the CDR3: TGTGCCAGCAGCCAAGAAAAGGTTCGGGGGAACACAGATACGCAGTATTTT. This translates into CASSQEKVRGNTDTQYF.

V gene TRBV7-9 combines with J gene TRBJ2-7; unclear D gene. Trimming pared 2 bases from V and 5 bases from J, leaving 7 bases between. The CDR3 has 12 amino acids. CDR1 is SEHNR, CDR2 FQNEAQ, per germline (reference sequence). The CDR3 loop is CASSLFGHEQYF. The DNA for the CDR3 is TGTGCCAGCAGCTTATTCGGGCACGAGCAGTACTTC.

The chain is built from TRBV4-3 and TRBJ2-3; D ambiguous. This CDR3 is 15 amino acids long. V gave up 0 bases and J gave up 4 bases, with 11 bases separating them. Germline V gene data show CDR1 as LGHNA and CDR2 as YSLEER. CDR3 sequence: CASSQDRVRADTQYF. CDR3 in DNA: TGCGCCAGCAGCCAAGATCGGGTCCGGGCAGATACGCAGTATTTT.

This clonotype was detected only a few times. The CDR3, as DNA: TGTGCCAGCAGCTTAGACGGACAGATCTACGAGCAGTACTTC. This codes for CASSLDGQIYEQYF. The chain couples TRBV11-2 to TRBJ2-7; weak D call: TRBD1 (6 bases). Trimming removed 0 bases from V and 3 bases from J, with 9 bases in between. CDR3 length: 14 residues. Germline V CDR1 and CDR2: SGHAT, FQNNGV.